This T cell receptor beta chain derives from a study of T cells in Graves' hyperthyroidism and ophthalmopathy. For this clonotype: No antigen is known for it.

Template material for amplifying TCR beta CDR3 regions consisted of RNA transcripts. Initially, a first-round RT-PCR of the TCR CDR3 employed the HTBI primer set. TCRdb redid the calling of the multiplex PCR reads with MiXCR, one entry per CDR3 protein. The sample lists some 180,000 distinct CDR3 sequences, about 18% occurring once. Regarding the study as a whole: Ophthalmopathy was identified by the model a median around 6.3 months ahead of onset.

Source material: blood. This sequence originates from a woman between 50 and 59 years old with Graves' hyperthyroidism.

CDR3 residues: CASSHRTGDGYTF. In nucleotides, the CDR3 is TGTGCCAGCAGCCACCGGACAGGGGATGGCTACACCTTC. The chain joins TRBV13 to TRBJ1-2; 9 nucleotides align to TRBD1. Germline loops: CDR1 PRHDT, CDR2 FYEKMQ (reference sequence). The trim removed 5 bases at V and 6 bases at J, leaving 4 bases unmatched. The CDR3 has 13 residues.